Listed here are 31 T cell receptor beta chains from one sample, sequenced in a study of T-cell reconstitution after alpha-beta-depleted transplantation in children. A TCRbeta library incorporating unique molecular identifiers was prepared. Using its own MiXCR run on the PCR reads, TCRdb lists one record per CDR3 protein. The sample has approximately 300,000 distinct CDR3 sequences, 11% seen once. The sequenced sample was peripheral blood, obtained 180 days after TCRalphabeta/CD19-depleted stem cell transplant. The receptors were gathered from a male patient aged 2 to 9 who had a stem cell transplant for chronic granulomatous disease, so the T cells may come from the graft donor.

The sample holds many counts of this clonotype. This sequence joins TRBV7-3 and TRBJ2-1; the match to TRBD2 covers 9 bases. Trimming cost V 5 bases and J 7 bases; bases outside gene matches: 12. CDR1 and CDR2 from the germline V gene are SGHTA and FQGTGA. The CDR3 has 16 amino acids. The CDR3 sequence is CASSPDGASGENEQFF. The CDR3 nucleotides are TGTGCCAGCAGCCCCGACGGGGCTAGCGGGGAGAATGAGCAGTTCTTC. Using reference TRBV7-3 and TRBJ2-1 for the parts outside the CDR3, the full variable domain is GAGVSQTPSNKVTEKGKYVELRCDPISGHTALYWYRQSLGQGPEFLIYFQGTGAADDSGLPNDRFFAVRPEGSVSTLKIQRTERGDSAVYLCASSPDGASGENEQFFGPGTRLTVL.

The table lists this clonotype with many counts. The chain employs TRBV20-1 and TRBJ2-5; D is unresolved. V was pared by 6 bases and J by 4 bases, with 6 bases between. Germline V CDR1 and CDR2: DFQATT, SNEGSKA (reference sequence). CDR3 length equals 10 residues. CDR3 amino acids: CSATVETQYF. The CDR3 DNA reads TGCAGTGCGACCGTAGAGACCCAGTACTTC.

This clonotype was seen a handful of times. The chain couples TRBV5-5 to TRBJ1-4; 9 bases fit TRBD1. The CDR3 is 17 residues long. V lost 1 base and J lost 0; bases outside the gene matches: 4. Germline V gives CDR1 SGHKS, CDR2 YYEKEE (reference sequence). In DNA, the CDR3 is TGTGCCAGCAGCTTGTGGGGGACAGGGTCAACTAATGAAAAACTGTTTTTT. Its protein is CASSLWGTGSTNEKLFF.

The V call is TRBV11-1, the J call TRBJ2-1, with D possibly matching TRBD2 (6 bases). There are 15 residues in the CDR3. Germline-derived CDR1 and CDR2 are SGHAT and FQDESV (reference sequence). Trimming left V 1 base short and J 5 bases short, with 12 bases between. CDR3 nucleotide sequence: TGTGCCAGCAGCTTAGGAGGACTATCTAACAATGAGCAGTTCTTC. Protein sequence: CASSLGGLSNNEQFF.

This clonotype was picked up a small number of times. V gene TRBV23-1 combines with J gene TRBJ2-2; no definite D call. TRBV23-1 carries the ORF label, with uncertain function. Trimming took off 2 bases at V and 4 bases at J, with 8 bases between the two ends. The CDR3 covers 14 residues. Here the CDR3 reads CASSQERITGELFF. CDR3 bases: TGCGCCAGCAGTCAAGAGAGAATCACCGGGGAGCTGTTTTTT.

This clonotype has a count of ten or more. This chain connects TRBV7-3 to TRBJ2-2; 12 bases fit TRBD2. The CDR3 runs to 16 residues. Trimming at V came to 1 base and at J to 9 bases, leaving 6 bases not matched to a gene. Per the germline V gene, CDR1 is SGHTA and CDR2 is FQGTGA. This CDR3 reads CASSLIASGGARELFF. The DNA of the CDR3 is TGTGCCAGCAGCTTAATAGCTAGCGGGGGGGCCCGGGAGCTGTTTTTT.

This clonotype was recorded at least ten times. This CDR3 is CASSVAGQSYEQYF. In DNA, the CDR3 is TGTGCCAGCAGCGTAGCCGGTCAGTCATACGAGCAGTACTTC. The chain carries TRBV9 and TRBJ2-7; D is ambiguous. The CDR3 extends over 14 amino acids. Looked up from germline, CDR1 is SGDLS and CDR2 is YYNGEE. Trimming pared 0 bases from V and 4 bases from J, leaving 11 bases between.

This clonotype was found many times. The rearrangement links TRBV5-5 to TRBJ2-3, with TRBD2 as a possible D gene (6 bases). Germline V gene data show CDR1 as SGHKS and CDR2 as YYEKEE (reference sequence). This CDR3 has 16 residues. V was pared by 0 bases and J by 2 bases, with 13 bases between. The CDR3 region is CASSLEGTLYTDTQYF. CDR3 sequence (DNA): TGTGCCAGCAGCTTGGAGGGGACTCTCTACACAGATACGCAGTATTTT.

On this clonotype: It may be a read error: a sequence one base away is much more abundant. This chain joins TRBV18 and TRBJ2-5; D remains ambiguous. The CDR3 is made up of 13 amino acids. Germline V gene lookup returns CDR1 KGHSH and CDR2 LQKENI. Trimming cost V 3 bases and J 2 bases, with 7 bases left between them. CDR3 sequence: CASSPKAQETQYF. The DNA of the CDR3 is TGTGCCAGCTCACCCAAGGCTCAAGAGACCCAGTACTTC.

This clonotype came up a few times. This chain links TRBV6-2 or TRBV6-3 with TRBJ1-5; 7 bases are a match to TRBD1. The CDR3 totals 13 residues. V shed 5 bases, J shed 5 bases, and the junction held 3 bases outside the gene matches. CDR1 and CDR2 (germline): MNHEY, SVGEGT. CDR3 sequence: CASSDRVYQPQHF. The DNA of the CDR3 is TGTGCCAGCAGTGACAGGGTTTATCAGCCCCAGCATTTT.

The sample holds many counts of this clonotype. The chain uses TRBV5-1 and TRBJ2-1; 7 nucleotides line up with TRBD2. The CDR3 totals 14 residues. In germline, CDR1 is SGHRS, CDR2 YFSETQ. The V and J ends lost 5 bases and 5 bases, in that order; junction bases with no gene match: 7. Written as DNA, the CDR3 is TGCGCCAGCAGAGCCCTAGCGGTTAACAATGAGCAGTTCTTC. Translating it yields CASRALAVNNEQFF. Looking up the rest from reference TRBV5-1 and TRBJ2-1 gives the full variable domain: KAGVTQTPRYLIKTRGQQVTLSCSPISGHRSVSWYQQTPGQGLQFLFEYFSETQRNKGNFPGRFSGRQFSNSRSEMNVSTLELGDSALYLCASRALAVNNEQFFGPGTRLTVL.

About this clonotype: This may stem from a read error, because a much larger clone lies one nucleotide away. The V gene is TRBV20-1, the J gene TRBJ2-7, with 11 bases matching TRBD2. V lost 2 bases, J lost 1 base, and 4 bases stayed unmatched. The CDR3 is made up of 15 amino acids. CDR1 and CDR2 from the germline V gene are DFQATT and SNEGSKA (reference sequence). The CDR3 reads CSARRGTSGSYEQYF. The CDR3 DNA is TGCAGTGCTAGACGCGGGACTAGCGGATCCTACGAGCAGTACTTC.

At least ten counts were recorded for this clonotype. This chain uses TRBV18 with TRBJ2-7; 8 bases align to TRBD1. The V gene's germline CDR1 is KGHSH and CDR2 LQKENI. V was pared by 6 bases and J by 3 bases, with 10 bases of the junction left unmatched. The CDR3 covers 15 residues. CDR3 residues: CASSPGQGAIYEQYF. CDR3 nucleotides: TGTGCCAGCTCCCCTGGTCAGGGGGCAATCTACGAGCAGTACTTC. Complete variable domain (other parts from reference TRBV18 and TRBJ2-7): NAGVMQNPRHLVRRRGQEARLRCSPMKGHSHVYWYRQLPEEGLKFMVYLQKENIIDESGMPKERFSAEFPKEGPSILRIQQVVRGDSAAYFCASSPGQGAIYEQYFGPGTRLTVT.

At least ten counts were recorded for this clonotype. This chain links TRBV12-3 or TRBV12-4 with TRBJ2-1, with 9 bases identical to TRBD2. With 4 bases clipped from V and 2 bases from J, the junction kept 6 bases outside the gene matches. The CDR3 extends over 16 amino acids. The CDR3 protein is CASSYRLAAPYNEQFF. CDR3 nucleotide sequence: TGTGCCAGCAGTTACCGACTAGCGGCCCCCTACAATGAGCAGTTCTTC.

V usage is TRBV24-1 and J usage is TRBJ2-2, with 7 bases aligning to TRBD1. V was pared by 0 bases and J by 2 bases, with 2 bases of the junction left unmatched. The CDR3 has 16 residues. The germline V gene has CDR1 KGHDR and CDR2 SFDVKD. The CDR3 loop reads CATSDLRQGNTGELFF. The CDR3 nucleotides read TGTGCCACCAGTGATTTGCGACAGGGAAACACCGGGGAGCTGTTTTTT.

This clonotype was counted ten times or more. The CDR3 is CSVDGGSAGANVLTF. The CDR3, as DNA: TGCAGCGTTGATGGGGGAAGTGCTGGGGCCAACGTCCTGACTTTC. This chain joins TRBV29-1 and TRBJ2-6, with D possibly being TRBD1 or TRBD2 (5 bases each). The CDR3 loop spans 15 amino acids. The germline gives CDR1 SQVTM, CDR2 ANQGSEA. The germline V and J ends were trimmed by 3 bases and 2 bases, with 11 bases remaining between them.

On this clonotype itself: A single base separates this from a much larger clone, so it may be a read error. V gene TRBV5-5 combines with J gene TRBJ2-7; D is unclear. The CDR3 totals 12 residues. From germline, CDR1 is SGHKS and CDR2 YYEKEE (reference sequence). The CDR3 reads CASSRVSSEQYF. The CDR3 DNA reads TGTGCCAGCAGCCGGGTCTCCTCCGAGCAGTACTTC.

This clonotype came up many times. This chain uses TRBV7-2 with TRBJ2-7; 8 nucleotides agree with TRBD1. CDR1 SGHTA and CDR2 FQGNSA come from the germline V gene. After removal of 1 base from V and 7 bases from J, the junction contained 3 bases not matched to a gene. This CDR3 spans 13 amino acids. This CDR3 reads CASSLGTGLEQYF. The CDR3 bases are TGTGCCAGCAGCTTAGGGACAGGGTTGGAGCAGTACTTC.

This clonotype was detected ten times or more. V and J are TRBV27 and TRBJ2-7; D gene unclear. The CDR3 covers 14 residues. With 8 bases removed from V and 2 bases from J, the gap between germline ends came to 16 bases. Germline V gene sequence: CDR1 MNHEY, CDR2 SMNVEV (reference sequence). The CDR3 loop is CASGWSGPPYEQYF. CDR3 DNA: TGTGCCAGCGGTTGGAGTGGGCCGCCCTACGAGCAGTACTTC.

This clonotype was seen at least ten times. V and J are TRBV11-1 and TRBJ2-1; possibly TRBD2 for D (7 bases). Germline CDR1 reads SGHAT; CDR2 reads FQDESV (reference sequence). The CDR3 runs 18 residues. V was trimmed by 0 bases and J by 7 bases, leaving 22 bases between them. The CDR3 loop is CASSLALDRLGDYNEQFF. In nucleotides, the CDR3 is TGTGCCAGCAGCTTAGCGCTCGACAGGTTAGGGGACTATAATGAGCAGTTCTTC.

This clonotype was seen many times. V usage is TRBV6-2 or TRBV6-3 and J usage is TRBJ1-5; D ambiguous. The CDR3 loop spans 16 amino acids. Deletions cut 7 bases from V and 3 bases from J, with 19 bases between. Germline values: CDR1 MNHEY, CDR2 SVGEGT. CDR3 in DNA: TGTGCCAGCAAAACTGATAATCCGGCCCCCAATCAGCCCCAGCATTTT. Translated: CASKTDNPAPNQPQHF.

The rearrangement joins TRBV6-5 to TRBJ2-2; perhaps TRBD2 as D (6 bases). There are 15 residues in the CDR3. V lost 6 bases, J lost 5 bases, and 16 bases lay in between. Germline V gene lookup returns CDR1 MNHEY and CDR2 SVGAGI. CDR3 loop: CASSYTQAGTGELFF. The CDR3 bases are TGTGCCAGCAGCTACACTCAAGCGGGTACCGGGGAGCTGTTTTTT.

This clonotype showed up many times. V usage is TRBV7-8 and J usage is TRBJ2-1, with TRBD2 identical over 10 bases. Germline lookup yields CDR1 SGHVS and CDR2 FQNEAQ. The CDR3 consists of 15 residues. V lost 5 bases to trimming and J lost 7 bases; unmatched junction nucleotides: 8. The CDR3 DNA reads TGTGCCAGCAGCCCAACTAGCGGGAAGAGGAATGAGCAGTTCTTC. Translated, it gives CASSPTSGKRNEQFF.

On this clonotype itself: A clone one base away is much larger, so this may be a read error. The V and J genes are TRBV12-3 or TRBV12-4 and TRBJ2-5; 11 bases line up with TRBD2. This CDR3 spans 15 amino acids. For the CDR3, the DNA is TGTGCCAGCAGTCAGACTAGCGGGAATCAAGAGACCCGGTACTTC. It yields the protein CASSQTSGNQETRYF.

This clonotype has ten or more counts. The genes are TRBV12-3 or TRBV12-4 and TRBJ2-7; the D gene is possibly TRBD1 (6 bases). CDR3 length equals 13 residues. V shed 4 bases and J shed 6 bases, with 13 bases lying between them. Written as DNA, the CDR3 is TGTGCCAGCAGTTCAGACAGGTCAAGCGAGCAGTACTTC. The encoded protein is CASSSDRSSEQYF.

This clonotype has at least ten counts. The rearrangement uses TRBV20-1 and TRBJ2-5, with D possibly TRBD1 on 6 matching bases. CDR1 and CDR2 (germline): DFQATT, SNEGSKA (reference sequence). This CDR3 comprises 14 residues. CDR3 residues: CSLSPGQLQETQYF. The CDR3 coding sequence is TGCAGCCTATCCCCAGGACAGCTTCAAGAGACCCAGTACTTC.

This clonotype was recorded a few times. This sequence joins TRBV6-2 or TRBV6-3 and TRBJ2-1; D not certain. V was cut by 2 bases and J by 2 bases, with 10 bases left in between. The CDR3 has 15 amino acids. CDR1 is MNHEY and CDR2 is SVGEGT in the germline V gene. This CDR3 is CASSYRLEPYNEQFF. CDR3 in DNA: TGTGCCAGCAGTTACAGGCTGGAACCCTACAATGAGCAGTTCTTC.

This clonotype was detected only a few times. The chain combines TRBV27 with TRBJ2-2; 9 positions match TRBD2. Germline lookup yields CDR1 MNHEY and CDR2 SMNVEV (reference sequence). The CDR3 is 17 amino acids. The J segment lost 0 bases and the V segment lost 2 bases, leaving 4 bases of the junction unmatched. CDR3: CASSLLAGRPNTGELFF. The CDR3 nucleotides read TGTGCCAGCAGTTTACTAGCGGGACGGCCGAACACCGGGGAGCTGTTTTTT.

This clonotype has at least ten counts. The chain recombines TRBV27 with TRBJ1-1; D is perhaps TRBD1 (6 bases). V was cut by 2 bases and J by 6 bases, with 13 bases left in between. CDR3 length equals 14 residues. Germline-derived CDR1 and CDR2 are MNHEY and SMNVEV (reference sequence). DNA of the CDR3: TGTGCCAGCAGTTTAAATTGGGGGGCCCCTGAAGCTTTCTTT. Its translation: CASSLNWGAPEAFF.

This clonotype was detected ten times or more. The chain links TRBV12-3 or TRBV12-4 to TRBJ2-1; D is unclear. The CDR3 runs to 11 residues. V was cut by 3 bases and J by 14 bases, with 11 bases left in between. CDR3 region: CASSLGSTEFF. The DNA of the CDR3 is TGTGCCAGCAGTTTGGGATCCACGGAGTTCTTC.

On this clonotype itself: This may arise from a read error, as a much more abundant clone is one base away. V gene TRBV20-1 combines with J gene TRBJ1-5, with D possibly being TRBD1 (5 bases). Germline lookup yields CDR1 DFQATT and CDR2 SNEGSKA (reference sequence). The CDR3 covers 14 residues. The chain's CDR3 is CSASQGHSNQHQHF. DNA of the CDR3: TGCAGTGCTAGCCAGGGTCATAGCAATCAGCACCAGCATTTT.